What follows are 15 T cell receptor beta chains derived from one specimen sequenced in a study of identical twins. Each CDR3 protein is one row after TCRdb ran MiXCR on the 5' RACE reads. The sample lists about 720,000 distinct CDR3 sequences, under 9% occurring once. The sample was also reused in another study, on yellow fever vaccine responses in identical twins.

The sample was PBMCs. The receptors derive from a woman in her late teens or twenties in good health.

This clonotype has a handful of counts. This chain joins TRBV19 and TRBJ1-2, with 7 bases fitting TRBD1. The CDR3 has 16 residues. J was trimmed by 1 base and V by 11 bases; bases with no gene match: 16. CDR1 and CDR2 (germline): LNHDA, SQIVND (reference sequence). The CDR3 coding sequence is TGTGCCGGTAACGTCCGGGACAGCCCTCGTAACTATGGCTACACCTTC. The encoded protein is CAGNVRDSPRNYGYTF.

The V and J genes are TRBV5-1 and TRBJ2-5, with a possible D match to TRBD2 (5 bases). Germline V gene sequence: CDR1 SGHRS, CDR2 YFSETQ. The CDR3 totals 14 residues. V was clipped by 5 bases and J by 0 bases, with 11 bases between them. The CDR3 bases are TGCGCCAGCAGGCTCCGGGGTGACCAAGAGACCCAGTACTTC. Encoded protein: CASRLRGDQETQYF.

This clonotype was observed many times. The chain couples TRBV20-1 to TRBJ2-3; D not certain. Trimming stripped 0 bases from V and 6 bases from J, with 7 bases between. Germline CDR1 reads DFQATT; CDR2 reads SNEGSKA (reference sequence). The CDR3 extends over 12 amino acids. The CDR3 sequence is CSARDLGDTQYF. For the CDR3, the DNA is TGCAGTGCTAGAGATCTCGGGGATACGCAGTATTTT.

This clonotype was seen repeatedly, ten times or more. The J gene is TRBJ2-1, the V gene TRBV12-3 or TRBV12-4; TRBD2 agrees at 7 bases. This CDR3 region has 15 residues. V was clipped by 5 bases and J by 1 base; unmatched bases: 5. This CDR3 reads CASSMSSGSYNEQFF. For the CDR3, the DNA is TGTGCCAGCAGTATGTCTAGCGGATCCTACAATGAGCAGTTCTTC.

This clonotype was observed at least ten times. The chain recombines TRBV5-1 with TRBJ1-5, with D maybe TRBD1 (6 bases). The CDR3 has 14 amino acids. Germline V gene lookup returns CDR1 SGHRS and CDR2 YFSETQ. V lost 4 bases and J 5 bases, leaving 13 bases between the germline ends. CDR3 protein: CASSPTGFDQPQHF. The CDR3 DNA sequence: TGCGCCAGCAGCCCTACAGGGTTCGATCAGCCCCAGCATTTT.

This clonotype came up a few times. V is TRBV18 and J is TRBJ1-1, with D perhaps TRBD1 (5 bases). Germline V gives CDR1 KGHSH, CDR2 LQKENI. The CDR3 spans 14 residues. Trimming removed 4 bases at V and 5 bases at J, with 14 bases between. The CDR3 is CASSLTGSGTEAFF. The DNA for the CDR3 is TGTGCCAGCTCACTTACAGGCTCGGGAACTGAAGCTTTCTTT.

This clonotype occurred a few times. The V gene is TRBV20-1, the J gene TRBJ2-7; 11 bases agree with TRBD2. In germline, CDR1 is DFQATT, CDR2 SNEGSKA (reference sequence). V lost 6 bases and J lost 9; bases outside the gene matches: 13. The CDR3 consists of 14 residues. CDR3 protein: CSASPIAGGGAQYF. Written as DNA, the CDR3 is TGCAGTGCAAGTCCCATAGCGGGAGGGGGGGCGCAGTACTTC.

The chain carries TRBV20-1 and TRBJ2-5, with TRBD1 as a possible D gene (6 bases). The CDR3 contains 14 residues. CDR1 is DFQATT and CDR2 is SNEGSKA in the germline V gene (reference sequence). V lost 2 bases, J lost 5 bases, and 15 bases lay in between. CDR3 DNA: TGCAGTGCTAGAACCGGGCAGGGGTCGGAGACCCAGTACTTC. It specifies CSARTGQGSETQYF.

Only a few counts were recorded for this clonotype. The genes are TRBV4-3 and TRBJ2-3; D possibly matches TRBD1 or TRBD2 (6 bases each). In germline, CDR1 is LGHNA, CDR2 YSLEER. This CDR3 contains 16 residues. V was trimmed by 4 bases and J by 0 bases, leaving 14 bases between them. The CDR3 nucleotides read TGCGCCAGCAGCCGGGGGGCCCAGACTAGCACAGATACGCAGTATTTT. It translates to CASSRGAQTSTDTQYF.

The chain carries TRBV7-9 and TRBJ2-1, with 9 bases that match TRBD1. The junction had 12 bases not matched to a gene; V was cut back by 4 bases and J by 5 bases. The CDR3 is 17 residues long. From germline, CDR1 is SEHNR and CDR2 FQNEAQ (reference sequence). The DNA for the CDR3 is TGTGCCAGCAGCTCGGGACAGGGCGGCGGAAAAAACAATGAGCAGTTCTTC. Translated: CASSSGQGGGKNNEQFF. Drawing the rest from reference TRBV7-9 and TRBJ2-1, the complete variable domain is DTGVSQNPRHKITKRGQNVTFRCDPISEHNRLYWYRQTLGQGPEFLTYFQNEAQLEKSRLLSDRFSAERPKGSFSTLEIQRTEQGDSAMYLCASSSGQGGGKNNEQFFGPGTRLTVL.

This clonotype was seen only a few times. The V call is TRBV14, the J call TRBJ2-1; D possibly corresponds to TRBD1 (6 bases). Germline assignment: CDR1 SGHDN and CDR2 FVKESK. The CDR3 consists of 13 residues. Trimming stripped 10 bases from V and 2 bases from J, with 12 bases between. This chain's CDR3 is CATGRGPYNEQFF. The CDR3 bases are TGTGCCACCGGCAGGGGCCCCTACAATGAGCAGTTCTTC.

This clonotype was detected ten times or more. This chain links TRBV5-1 with TRBJ2-5; 9 nucleotides match TRBD2. Looked up from germline, CDR1 is SGHRS and CDR2 is YFSETQ. CDR3 size: 14 residues. Unmatched junction bases numbered 0, after V lost 0 bases and J lost 3 bases. CDR3 in amino acids: CASSLVAGEETQYF. CDR3 coding DNA: TGCGCCAGCAGCTTGGTAGCGGGGGAAGAGACCCAGTACTTC.

This clonotype was counted only a few times. This rearrangement joins TRBV5-6 to TRBJ2-6; TRBD1 might be the D (5 bases). V was pared by 0 bases and J by 2 bases, with 15 bases between. The germline gives CDR1 SGHDT, CDR2 YYEEEE. This CDR3 has 18 residues. CDR3 in DNA: TGTGCCAGCAGCTTGGTAGGGGCTCTAGAGGCTGGGGCCAACGTCCTGACTTTC. Translating it yields CASSLVGALEAGANVLTF.

The chain has TRBV5-1 and TRBJ2-1, with TRBD1 identical over 9 bases. The CDR3 contains 16 residues. Germline CDR1 SGHRS, CDR2 YFSETQ. The ends lost 4 bases at V and 2 bases at J; junction bases unmatched: 7. DNA of the CDR3: TGCGCCAGCAGCCCCCTGACAGGGGGTCCCTACAATGAGCAGTTCTTC. It encodes CASSPLTGGPYNEQFF.

This clonotype was seen only a few times. The chain recombines TRBV12-3 or TRBV12-4 with TRBJ1-1, with 7 bases matching TRBD1. The CDR3 has 14 amino acids. V was pared by 4 bases and J by 1 base, with 3 bases of the junction left unmatched. CDR3 DNA sequence: TGTGCCAGCAGTTGGCGGACAGGGAACACTGAAGCTTTCTTT. Protein sequence: CASSWRTGNTEAFF.